At least ten counts were recorded for the clone carrying this TCR beta chain. This sample was included in a study of low-dose radiotherapy and immunotherapy resistance in tumors. Whole-study context: A total of 6.5 Gy was given to Cohort 1 as 0.5 Gy per fraction every 2 weeks. From cycle 1 day 1, patients took oral aspirin 300 mg every day for four cycles.

Time point here: after trial treatment. Treatment noted: LDRT plus nivolumab, ipilimumab, low-dose cyclophosphamide and aspirin (RACIN trial). Each donor was administered nivolumab, ipilimumab, aspirin, low-dose cyclophosphamide and low-dose radiotherapy. Primers used for first-strand cDNA, a TRAV- and TRBV-specific set, covered both alpha and beta chains. The PCR that amplified TCRs ran for roughly 20 cycles, relying on a constant-region primer and a V-primer adapter. After the mRNA was isolated, it was amplified using in vitro transcription. MiXCR, run by TCRdb on the reads, gives a single entry per CDR3 protein. Among roughly 90,000 distinct CDR3 sequences, 20% to 25% were seen once, and the ten largest hold roughly 12%. V was clipped by 10 bases and J by 6 bases, with 18 bases between them. The CDR3 is 13 amino acids. The germline V gene encodes CDR1 SEHNR and CDR2 FQNEAQ (reference sequence).

This material consisted of PBMCs, taken after low-dose radiotherapy plus immunotherapy. This TCR was sampled from a female donor with ovarian cancer. The J gene is TRBJ1-2, the V gene TRBV7-9, with no clear D. The CDR3 region is CAIQSSGLDGYTF. The CDR3 nucleotides read TGTGCCATCCAGAGTTCGGGCTTGGATGGCTACACCTTC.